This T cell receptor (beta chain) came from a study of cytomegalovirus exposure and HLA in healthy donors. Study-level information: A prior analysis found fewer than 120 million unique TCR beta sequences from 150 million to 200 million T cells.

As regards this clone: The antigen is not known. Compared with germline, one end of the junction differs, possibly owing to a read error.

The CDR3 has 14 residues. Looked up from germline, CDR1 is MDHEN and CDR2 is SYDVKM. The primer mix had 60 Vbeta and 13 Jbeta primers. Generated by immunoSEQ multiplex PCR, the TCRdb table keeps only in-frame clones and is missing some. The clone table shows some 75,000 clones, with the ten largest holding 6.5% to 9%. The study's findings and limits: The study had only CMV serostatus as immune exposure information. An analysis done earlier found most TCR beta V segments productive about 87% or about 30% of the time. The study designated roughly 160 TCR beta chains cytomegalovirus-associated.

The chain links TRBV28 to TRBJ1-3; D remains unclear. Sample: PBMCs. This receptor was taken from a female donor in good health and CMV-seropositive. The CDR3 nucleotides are TGCGCTCATCAGACTTTCAGCTCTGGAAACACCATATATTTT. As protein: CAHQTFSSGNTIYF.